A selection of T cell receptor beta chains follows, all from one sample in a study of HIV-infected patients and healthy controls. TCRdb reanalysed the 5' RACE reads using MiXCR and keeps one entry per CDR3 protein. The sample contains about 18,000 distinct CDR3 sequences, 10% of which appear only once. The sample comprised blood. Receptors originate from an adult in good health. Each CDR3 is given with its conserved first and last residue. The order of the fields is V gene, clone size, D gene, J gene, CDR3 DNA, CDR3 protein. The D gene is left open where the match is weak. Some rows have no size entry. The others give once, few or many, or a class for an expanded clone.

TRBV7-2	medium-sized	TRBD2	TRBJ2-1	TGTGCCAGCAGCCGACTAGCCAATGAGCAGTTCTTC	CASSRLANEQFF
TRBV7-9	many	TRBD2	TRBJ2-1	TGTGCCAGCAGCCCCGGGGGGGGGAGGGCCAATGAGCAGTTCTTC	CASSPGGGRANEQFF
TRBV5-5	many	-	TRBJ2-7	TGTGCCAGCAGCTCCCCCCCACCACTAACTCCTTACGAGCAGTACTTC	CASSSPPPLTPYEQYF
TRBV5-8	many	TRBD1	TRBJ2-5	TGTGCCAGCAGGCCCGGACAGGGGGCTGAGGAGACCCAGTACTTC	CASRPGQGAEETQYF
TRBV30	few	TRBD2	TRBJ2-7	TGTGCCTGGAGTGGTGGTAGCGGGAGCTCCTACGAGCAGTACTTC	CAWSGGSGSSYEQYF
TRBV4-2	many	TRBD2	TRBJ2-3	TGTGCCAGCAGCCAAGTTGGGACTAGCGGGAGGGCCACAGATACGCAGTATTTT	CASSQVGTSGRATDTQYF
TRBV7-9	medium-sized	-	TRBJ2-1	TGTGCCAGCAGCTTAAGTCGGAGCTCCTACAATGAGCAGTTCTTC	CASSLSRSSYNEQFF
TRBV12-3/TRBV12-4	many	-	TRBJ2-5	TGTGCCAGCAGTTTCCGAAGGGGGGAGACCCAGTACTTC	CASSFRRGETQYF
TRBV6-1	-	-	TRBJ2-1	TGTGCCAGCAGTGAGTCGTGGAGCAATGAGCAGTTCTTC	CASSESWSNEQFF
TRBV27	many	-	TRBJ2-1	TGTGCCAGCAGCCCCGGGACAATGGGCAATGAGCAGTTCTTC	CASSPGTMGNEQFF
TRBV28	many	-	TRBJ1-2	TGTGCCAGCAGGGGACCTGGGGGGCCTGGCTACACCTTC	CASRGPGGPGYTF
TRBV7-2	few	-	TRBJ2-3	TGTGCCAGCAGCGGGAGGCGGGGAGATACGCAGTATTTT	CASSGRRGDTQYF
TRBV7-9	medium-sized	-	TRBJ2-1	TGTGCCAGCAGCCGAACCGGGACAACCTCGAATGAGCAGTTCTTC	CASSRTGTTSNEQFF
TRBV6-5	medium-sized	-	TRBJ2-4	TGTGCCAGCACCACCCGAAGGGGGGACATTCAGTACTTC	CASTTRRGDIQYF
TRBV3-1	many	TRBD1	TRBJ2-3	TGTGCCAGCAGCCAAACAGTCGTAGGCAGGGGGCGGACAGATACGCAGTATTTT	CASSQTVVGRGRTDTQYF
TRBV6-1	many	TRBD2	TRBJ2-3	TGTGCCAGCAGTGCCACTAGCGGCTGGGGCGCAGATACGCAGTATTTT	CASSATSGWGADTQYF
TRBV2	-	TRBD1	TRBJ1-1	TGTGCCAGCAGTCCAGGGGGGAGGCGCACTGAAGCTTTCTTT	CASSPGGRRTEAFF
TRBV6-2/TRBV6-3	few	-	TRBJ2-2	TGTGCCAGCAGTCCGGGGGCAGGGAACACCGGGGAGCTGTTTTTT	CASSPGAGNTGELFF
TRBV6-1	medium-sized	TRBD2	TRBJ2-1	TGTGCCAGCAGTGAACTAGTGGCGGGGGACTACAATGAGCAGTTCTTC	CASSELVAGDYNEQFF
TRBV7-2	-	-	TRBJ2-1	TGTGCCAGCAGCCCCAGACTAGTCAATGAGCAGTTCTTC	CASSPRLVNEQFF
TRBV11-2	many	TRBD1	TRBJ2-7	TGTGCCAGCAGCCTGCGACAGGGAAGTAGAAACGAGCAGTACTTC	CASSLRQGSRNEQYF
TRBV20-1	many	TRBD2	TRBJ2-3	TGCAGTGCTACGACTAGCGGGAGGATAGATACGCAGTATTTT	CSATTSGRIDTQYF
TRBV27	medium-sized	-	TRBJ2-5	TGTGCCAGCAGTTCTACAGCCCCGACAGGCCCTGCGGGGGCCCAGTACTTC	CASSSTAPTGPAGAQYF
TRBV20-1	few	TRBD2	TRBJ2-5	TGCAGTGTGACTCTAGCGGGAGGGGTTCAAGAGACCCAGTACTTC	CSVTLAGGVQETQYF
TRBV25-1	many	-	TRBJ2-7	TGTGCCAGCAGTGAGGGGAACTTGCCGACAGCCTACGAGCAGTACTTC	CASSEGNLPTAYEQYF
TRBV12-3/TRBV12-4	many	-	TRBJ2-1	TGTGCCAGCAGTTCGGACTCTGGAGAGCAGTTCTTC	CASSSDSGEQFF
TRBV7-9	few	TRBD1	TRBJ1-1	TGTGCCAGCAGCCGAACAGGGGCCGGCACTGAAGCTTTCTTT	CASSRTGAGTEAFF
TRBV6-5	many	TRBD2	TRBJ2-4	TGTGCCAGCAGTTACTCAACTACTACTAGCGGGAGAGGCAAAAACATTCAGTACTTC	CASSYSTTTSGRGKNIQYF
TRBV6-1	medium-sized	TRBD1	TRBJ2-7	TGTGCCAGCAGTGAAAGGGAGACAGGGGGCTACGAGCAGTACTTC	CASSERETGGYEQYF
TRBV20-1	many	TRBD2	TRBJ2-7	TGCAGTGCCCCGACCCAGCGGGGGGACGAGCAGTACTTC	CSAPTQRGDEQYF
TRBV13	-	-	TRBJ2-1	TGTGCCAGCAGCCCGGCGTTGAGTTTAGGGAGCGCCGACATATCCTACAATGAGCAGTCCTTC	CASSPALSLGSADISYNEQSF
TRBV20-1	many	TRBD2	TRBJ2-7	TGCAGTGCTAGAGAGCGGGAGTACGAGCAGTACTTC	CSAREREYEQYF
TRBV5-1	many	-	TRBJ2-2	TGCGCCAGCAGCGTAGGACAGCCTGGGGCCACCGGGGAGCTGTTTTTT	CASSVGQPGATGELFF
TRBV12-3/TRBV12-4	many	TRBD1	TRBJ1-5	TGTGCCAGCAGCCGACAGGGTGGAAATCAGCCCCAGCATTTT	CASSRQGGNQPQHF
TRBV19	many	-	TRBJ2-7	TGTGCCAGTAGTCTCGGGGTAGCGGAGACCTACGAGCAGTACTTC	CASSLGVAETYEQYF
TRBV20-1	many	TRBD1	TRBJ1-1	TGCAGCGCTATGCCGGACAGGGGGAACACTGAAGCTTTCTTT	CSAMPDRGNTEAFF
TRBV19	many	-	TRBJ2-7	TGTGCCAGTAGTACCGCCGGGACTCGCTCCTACGAGCAGTACTTC	CASSTAGTRSYEQYF
TRBV11-2	-	TRBD2	TRBJ2-7	TGTGCCAGCAGCCCTATCCGGCGGGAGGCCCTGGTTGTGCAGTACTTC	CASSPIRREALVVQYF
TRBV11-2	many	-	TRBJ2-3	TGTGCCAGCAGCACTAATGGGGGTTTACCTAGCACAGATACGCAGTATTTT	CASSTNGGLPSTDTQYF
TRBV12-3/TRBV12-4	medium-sized	-	TRBJ2-7	TGTGCCAGCAGTAGGACAGCGGACCTCTACGAGCAGTACTTC	CASSRTADLYEQYF
TRBV29-1	many	-	TRBJ2-7	TGCAGCGTTGAAGTCGCACGGGAGCAGTACTTC	CSVEVAREQYF
TRBV29-1	many	-	TRBJ2-1	TGCAGCGTTGTGGTTAGTTGGGGCGATGAGCAGTTCTTC	CSVVVSWGDEQFF
TRBV12-3/TRBV12-4	medium-sized	-	TRBJ2-3	TGTGCCAGCACCCCGTCTGGGCTCACAGATACGCAGTATTTT	CASTPSGLTDTQYF
TRBV4-3	-	-	TRBJ1-6	TGCGCCAGCAGCCAAGATCCCCCAGGGTCGAATTCACCCCTCCACTTT	CASSQDPPGSNSPLHF
TRBV12-3/TRBV12-4	few	TRBD1	TRBJ1-4	TGTGCCAGCAGTCTCGAGTGGGGACAGGGTGAAAAACTGTTTTTT	CASSLEWGQGEKLFF
TRBV10-1	many	-	TRBJ2-3	TGCGCCAGCAGTGATGATTCCACAGATACGCAGTATTTT	CASSDDSTDTQYF
TRBV7-6	many	TRBD2	TRBJ2-3	TGTGCCAGCAGCTGGAGCGGGGCTAGCACAGATACGCAGTATTTT	CASSWSGASTDTQYF
TRBV5-4	many	TRBD2	TRBJ2-3	TGTGCCAGCAGACGCGGGACTAGCGCGGCCACAGATACGCAGTATTTT	CASRRGTSAATDTQYF
TRBV4-1	many	-	TRBJ2-7	TGCGCCAGCAGCCAAGGGGCCGGGGGCGCCTACGAGCAGTACTTC	CASSQGAGGAYEQYF
TRBV5-1	many	TRBD2	TRBJ2-1	TGCGCCAGCAGCTTTTCGCTAGCGGGTAACAATGAGCAGTTCTTC	CASSFSLAGNNEQFF
TRBV29-1	-	TRBD2	TRBJ2-1	TGCAGCGTTGATACCGGGACTAGCGGGAGCAATGAGCAGTTCTTC	CSVDTGTSGSNEQFF
TRBV7-2	-	TRBD2	TRBJ2-3	TGTGCCAGCAGCTTAGGGATAGCGGGAGAGGCAGATACGCAGTATTTT	CASSLGIAGEADTQYF